A single TCR beta chain is shown here with its context. The sample belongs to a study of T-cell reconstitution after alpha-beta-depleted transplantation in children. A library of TCRbeta sequences, prepared with unique molecular identifiers, was generated. TCRdb re-analysed the PCR reads in MiXCR, keeping a single row per CDR3 protein. The sample consists of about 480,000 distinct CDR3 sequences, approximately 13% of them appearing once. Sequenced here: PBMCs from the stem cell graft donor, sampled from the stem cell graft. This clonotype originated in a human donor who donated a stem cell graft to a child with combined immunodeficiency.

The CDR3: CASSVAQGDWNTEAFF. The CDR3 coding sequence is TGTGCCAGCAGTGTAGCGCAGGGGGATTGGAACACTGAAGCTTTCTTT. J is TRBJ1-1 and V is TRBV2, with 7 nucleotides matching TRBD1. There are 16 residues in the CDR3. Germline CDR1 and CDR2: SNHLY and FYNNEI. With V trimmed by 4 bases and J by 1 base, 9 bases remained unmatched.